This TCR beta chain was recorded in a study of graft-versus-host responses after intestinal transplantation. The CDR3 consists of 14 residues. The V end lost 4 bases, the J end lost 1 base, and 11 bases lay between the germline ends. Germline lookup yields CDR1 SGHKS and CDR2 YYEKEE (reference sequence). Sequencing used immunoSEQ multiplex PCR; TCRdb keeps in-frame clones, though not all of them. The sample holds about 97,000 clones, roughly 89% seen once. Comment on this clone: Its antigen is unknown.

The clonotype comes from a human donor who was the organ donor for an intestinal transplant. The V gene is TRBV5-5, the J gene TRBJ1-2, with D possibly TRBD1 on 6 matching bases. The specimen comprised unstimulated CD4+ T cells sorted from spleen or lymph node cells, sampled before transplant. CDR3 sequence (DNA): TGTGCCAGCAGCCCGGGGGGCAATAACTATGGCTACACCTTC. Translating it yields CASSPGGNNYGYTF. Variable domain in full (rest from reference TRBV5-5 and TRBJ1-2): DAGVTQSPTHLIKTRGQQVTLRCSPISGHKSVSWYQQVLGQGPQFIFQYYEKEERGRGNFPDRFSARQFPNYSSELNVNALLLGDSALYLCASSPGGNNYGYTFGSGTRLTVV.